Below are 26 T cell receptor beta chains sequenced from a single sample in a study of cytomegalovirus exposure and HLA in healthy donors. With 60 Vbeta and 13 Jbeta primers, the PCR was carried out. The table came from immunoSEQ multiplex PCR; TCRdb's copy has only in-frame clones and leaves some out. This sample has some 250,000 clones, with roughly 80% found just once. The sample consisted of PBMCs. The receptor source for this set is a woman between 35 and 50 years old in good health and CMV-seropositive.

V and J are TRBV4-3 and TRBJ2-3; 9 bases agree with TRBD2. The germline V gene has CDR1 LGHNA and CDR2 YSLEER. Losses at the gene ends were 1 base for V and 0 bases for J; bases not matched to a gene: 8. The CDR3 is 18 residues long. The DNA of the CDR3 is TGCGCCAGCAGCCAAGCGATGGCTAGCGGGATTAGCACAGATACGCAGTATTTT. Its translation is CASSQAMASGISTDTQYF.

This clone was recorded only once. This CDR3 reads CASSQETAGPQHF. For the CDR3, the DNA is TGCGCCAGCAGCCAAGAAACAGCGGGGCCCCAGCATTTT. The chain is built from TRBV4-3 and TRBJ1-5; D is ambiguous. Germline CDR1 and CDR2: LGHNA and YSLEER. The germline V and J ends were trimmed by 0 bases and 9 bases, with 9 bases remaining between them. CDR3 length equals 13 residues.

The chain recombines TRBV6-1 with TRBJ1-1; 8 positions agree with TRBD1. Unmatched junction bases numbered 5, after V lost 3 bases and J lost 5 bases. The V gene's germline CDR1 is MNHNS and CDR2 SASEGT. The CDR3 runs 14 residues. The CDR3 DNA reads as TGTGCCAGCAGTGAGACAGGGGAGCGGACTGAAGCTTTCTTT. Amino acid sequence: CASSETGERTEAFF.

The chain uses TRBV6-1 and TRBJ2-3; D ambiguous. This CDR3 region has 15 residues. The germline V gene has CDR1 MNHNS and CDR2 SASEGT. The V end was cut by 2 bases, the J end by 6 bases, with 15 bases between. The CDR3 sequence: CASSEILIGADTQYF. Written as DNA, the CDR3 is TGTGCCAGCAGTGAAATCTTAATCGGAGCGGATACGCAGTATTTT.

The chain carries TRBV6-1 and TRBJ1-4, with 8 bases identical to TRBD1. The V gene end was trimmed by 6 bases and the J gene end by 7 bases; junction bases not matched to a gene: 4. The CDR3 is 13 residues long. Germline V gene data show CDR1 as MNHNS and CDR2 as SASEGT. The CDR3 spells CASSQTGAEKLFF. CDR3 nucleotides: TGTGCCAGCAGCCAGACAGGGGCTGAAAAACTGTTTTTT.

V gene TRBV19 combines with J gene TRBJ2-5, with D possibly being TRBD1 (6 bases). Germline assignment: CDR1 LNHDA and CDR2 SQIVND (reference sequence). CDR3 length equals 14 residues. Trimming removed 4 bases from V and 4 bases from J, with 13 bases in between. The DNA of the CDR3 is TGTGCCAGTAGTACGTGGGACACCCGAGAGACCCAGTACTTC. This codes for CASSTWDTRETQYF.

The rearrangement joins TRBV7-9 to TRBJ1-4; 9 positions match TRBD1. This CDR3 has 19 residues. Germline loops: CDR1 SEHNR, CDR2 FQNEAQ (reference sequence). The trim removed 5 bases at V and 0 bases at J, leaving 13 bases unmatched. The CDR3 nucleotides are TGTGCCAGCAGCGGAGGGGTGGGGACAGGGCGCTCAACTAATGAAAAACTGTTTTTT. Its protein product is CASSGGVGTGRSTNEKLFF.

The rearrangement links TRBV10-3 to TRBJ2-7; 9 bases fit TRBD1. The CDR3 covers 14 residues. Germline trimming cut 4 bases from V and 0 bases from J; bases unmatched to any gene: 1. Germline CDR1 and CDR2: ENHRY and SYGVKD. The CDR3 loop reads CAISGDRASYEQYF. The DNA for the CDR3 is TGTGCCATCAGTGGGGACAGGGCCTCCTACGAGCAGTACTTC.

This sequence joins TRBV18 and TRBJ1-1; unclear D gene. V gave up 6 bases and J gave up 0 bases, with 14 bases separating them. The germline V gene has CDR1 KGHSH and CDR2 LQKENI. CDR3 length: 15 residues. The CDR3 sequence is CASSSSTAMNTEAFF. DNA for the CDR3: TGTGCCAGCTCCTCTTCGACTGCCATGAACACTGAAGCTTTCTTT.

This rearrangement joins TRBV7-8 to TRBJ2-1; 10 bases are a match to TRBD1. CDR1 is SGHVS and CDR2 is FQNEAQ in the germline V gene. Trimming cost V 1 base and J 10 bases; bases outside gene matches: 7. This CDR3 region has 15 residues. CDR3 protein: CASSLGGTGVGEQFF. The CDR3 nucleotides read TGTGCCAGCAGCTTAGGGGGGACAGGGGTGGGCGAGCAGTTCTTC. Using reference TRBV7-8 and TRBJ2-1 for the parts outside the CDR3, the full variable domain is GAGVSQSPRYKVAKRGQDVALRCDPISGHVSLFWYQQALGQGPEFLTYFQNEAQLDKSGLPSDRFFAERPEGSVSTLKIQRTQQEDSAVYLCASSLGGTGVGEQFFGPGTRLTVL.

This rearrangement joins TRBV10-2 to TRBJ1-2; possible D gene TRBD1, 6 bases. From germline, CDR1 is WSHSY and CDR2 SAAADI. The V end lost 2 bases, the J end lost 4 bases, and 8 bases lay between the germline ends. The length of the CDR3 is 13 residues. Written as DNA, the CDR3 is TGCGCCAGCAGTGAGGACAGGCTCTATGGCTACACCTTC. It translates to CASSEDRLYGYTF.

The CDR3 nucleotides read TGCAGCGTCCAGGGGCAGGGGTCTTTAAACTATGGCTACACCTTC. It yields the protein CSVQGQGSLNYGYTF. The chain joins TRBV29-1 to TRBJ1-2; the D gene is possibly TRBD1 (6 bases). The germline V gene has CDR1 SQVTM and CDR2 ANQGSEA. V was clipped by 6 bases and J by 2 bases, with 19 bases between them. The CDR3 extends over 15 amino acids. The full variable domain, completed using reference TRBV29-1 and TRBJ1-2, is SAVISQKPSRDICQRGTSLTIQCQVDSQVTMMFWYRQQPGQSLTLIATANQGSEATYESGFVIDKFPISRPNLTFSTLTVSNMSPEDSSIYLCSVQGQGSLNYGYTFGSGTRLTVV.

The gene calls are TRBV5-4 and TRBJ2-1, with 9 nucleotides matching TRBD1. V lost 1 base, J lost 7 bases, and 9 bases stayed unmatched. The CDR3 has 16 residues. Germline-derived CDR1 and CDR2 are SGHNT and YYREEE (reference sequence). CDR3 coding DNA: TGTGCCAGCAGCTTGTTTACAGGGGGCGTATTGAATGAGCAGTTCTTC. Protein sequence: CASSLFTGGVLNEQFF.

The V call is TRBV5-1, the J call TRBJ2-1, with 7 bases matching TRBD1. After removal of 0 bases from V and 2 bases from J, the junction contained 2 bases not matched to a gene. CDR1 and CDR2 from the germline V gene are SGHRS and YFSETQ. CDR3 length equals 15 residues. The CDR3 here is CASSLEGATYNEQFF. The CDR3 DNA sequence: TGCGCCAGCAGCTTGGAGGGGGCAACCTACAATGAGCAGTTCTTC.

The chain links TRBV15 to TRBJ2-1; D is perhaps TRBD2 (6 bases). CDR3 length: 16 residues. V shed 1 base and J shed 7 bases, with 17 bases lying between them. The V gene's germline CDR1 is LNHNV and CDR2 YYDKDF (reference sequence). Here the CDR3 reads CATSRARDFASNEQFF. The CDR3 DNA follows: TGTGCCACCAGCAGAGCCCGGGACTTCGCATCTAATGAGCAGTTCTTC.

The V call is TRBV4-3, the J call TRBJ2-7; D gene uncertain. V was pared by 1 base and J by 1 base, with 8 bases between. Per germline, CDR1 LGHNA and CDR2 YSLEER. This CDR3 contains 14 residues. CDR3 bases: TGCGCCAGCAGCCAAGTCCCTGAGTCCTACGAGCAGTACTTC. Protein: CASSQVPESYEQYF.

The chain carries TRBV5-8 and TRBJ1-1, with D maybe TRBD1 (6 bases). The CDR3 length is 14 residues. V was trimmed by 1 base and J by 1 base, leaving 8 bases between them. Germline V gives CDR1 SGHTS, CDR2 YDEGEE. For the CDR3, the DNA is TGTGCCAGCAGCTTGACAGGGACGAACACTGAAGCTTTCTTT. This encodes CASSLTGTNTEAFF.

Worth noting for this clone: The junction differs from germline at one of its ends, possibly a read error. This chain connects TRBV7-7 to TRBJ2-5; D may be TRBD1 (6 bases). The CDR3 extends over 14 amino acids. The germline V gene has CDR1 SSHAT and CDR2 FNYEAQ (reference sequence). This CDR3 reads CASSLWQGSGTQYF. The CDR3, as DNA: TGTGCTAGCAGCTTATGGCAGGGGTCAGGGACCCAGTACTTC.

V gene TRBV7-9 combines with J gene TRBJ2-7; 12 bases map to TRBD2. This CDR3 is 15 amino acids long. Unmatched junction bases numbered 3, after V lost 4 bases and J lost 2 bases. Looked up from germline, CDR1 is SEHNR and CDR2 is FQNEAQ (reference sequence). In nucleotides, the CDR3 is TGTGCCAGCAGCTCGCGACTAGCGGGAGCCTACGAGCAGTACTTC. Residues: CASSSRLAGAYEQYF.

The chain is built from TRBV2 and TRBJ2-1, with 11 bases aligning to TRBD2. There are 16 residues in the CDR3. V dropped 3 bases and J dropped 10; count of bases not matched to a gene: 11. CDR1 is SNHLY, CDR2 FYNNEI, per germline. The CDR3 sequence is CASSEDGRLAGREQFF. For the CDR3, the DNA is TGTGCCAGCAGTGAGGACGGCCGACTAGCGGGACGGGAGCAGTTCTTC.

V is TRBV4-2 and J is TRBJ1-2; tentative D call: TRBD1 (5 bases). This CDR3 has 16 residues. CDR1 LGHNA and CDR2 YNFKEQ come from the germline V gene. The V end lost 1 base, the J end lost 2 bases, and 14 bases lay between the germline ends. Here the CDR3 DNA reads TGTGCCAGCAGCCAAGTGGTGGCCAACAGGAACTATGGCTACACCTTC. Amino acid sequence: CASSQVVANRNYGYTF.

This clone was observed a single time. Germline and junction disagree at one end, which may indicate a read error. Other DNA sequences of this sample code for an identical CDR3. The CDR3 is CASSTNRVGDYEQYF. CDR3 sequence (DNA): TGCGCCAGTAGTACAAACAGGGTAGGAGACTACGAGCAGTACTTC. The J gene is TRBJ2-7, the V gene TRBV19; D is possibly TRBD1 (6 bases). The CDR3 loop spans 15 amino acids. Germline CDR1 and CDR2: LNHDA and SQIVND (reference sequence). The full variable domain, in which reference TRBV19 and TRBJ2-7 provide the parts outside the CDR3, is DGGITQSPKYLFRKEGQNVTLSCEQNLNHDAMYWYRQDPGQGLRLIYYSQIVNDFQKGDIAEGYSVSREKKESFPLTVTSAQKNPTAFYLCASSTNRVGDYEQYFGPGTRLTVT.

This clone was seen a few times. The chain couples TRBV5-5 to TRBJ2-1, with D perhaps TRBD1 (6 bases). Germline V CDR1 and CDR2: SGHKS, YYEKEE (reference sequence). V was shortened by 4 bases and J by 8 bases, with 13 bases between the two germline ends. This CDR3 is built from 13 residues. The CDR3 here is CASSPDSGDEQFF. CDR3 DNA sequence: TGTGCCAGCAGCCCGGACAGTGGCGATGAGCAGTTCTTC.

The chain joins TRBV7-2 to TRBJ2-3; TRBD1 aligns across 10 bases. The CDR3 extends over 16 amino acids. V dropped 4 bases and J dropped 6; count of bases not matched to a gene: 10. CDR1 SGHTA and CDR2 FQGNSA come from the germline V gene. The CDR3 DNA reads TGTGCCAGCAGCTCGAGGAGGGGGACAGGGGTTGATACGCAGTATTTT. Its translation: CASSSRRGTGVDTQYF.

V usage is TRBV7-9 and J usage is TRBJ1-4, with 12 positions matching TRBD1. Germline values: CDR1 SEHNR, CDR2 FQNEAQ (reference sequence). This CDR3 has 15 amino acids. Trimming removed 5 bases from V and 8 bases from J; junction bases left unmatched: 6. In nucleotides, the CDR3 is TGTGCCAGCAGCGCGGGACAGGGGGCGCCCGAAAAACTGTTTTTT. Amino acids: CASSAGQGAPEKLFF.

The chain uses TRBV6-1 and TRBJ2-5; TRBD2 matches at 7 bases. Germline lookup yields CDR1 MNHNS and CDR2 SASEGT. CDR3 length: 15 residues. The trim removed 3 bases at V and 1 base at J, leaving 5 bases unmatched. The CDR3 reads CASSDMGGGQETQYF. CDR3 DNA sequence: TGTGCCAGCAGTGATATGGGGGGGGGCCAAGAGACCCAGTACTTC.